The 23 T cell receptor beta chains listed next were all sequenced from one sample in a study of metastatic and nonmetastatic thyroid tumors. TCRdb reanalyzed the PCR reads with MiXCR. The sample yields fewer than 25,000 clones, about 17% seen once. None of the patients had undergone any treatment ahead of thyroid surgery. Material for sequencing was adjacent normal tissue. The receptors derive from a male donor with papillary thyroid cancer or a benign thyroid nodule (not recorded which). Some clones in this sample may be carry-over from other donors' samples.

Comment on this clone: A read error is likely, as this CDR3 ends without the conserved phenylalanine or tryptophan. The V and J genes are TRBV5-1 and TRBJ2-3; TRBD2 aligns across 10 bases. V was clipped by 7 bases and J by 1 base; unmatched bases: 12. Germline lookup yields CDR1 SGHRS and CDR2 YFSETQ. The CDR3 is 17 amino acids. The chain's CDR3 is CASGPQTSGPRTDTQYC. DNA of the CDR3: TGCGCCAGCGGTCCGCAGACTAGCGGGCCACGCACAGATACGCAGTATTGT.

By proportion, this clone is medium-sized. J is TRBJ2-1 and V is TRBV2, with D perhaps given as TRBD1 or TRBD2 (6 bases each). CDR3 size: 14 residues. In germline, CDR1 is SNHLY, CDR2 FYNNEI. With 6 bases removed from V and 8 bases from J, the gap between germline ends came to 17 bases. DNA for the CDR3: TGTGCCAGCAGGCGGGATGCAGGGGAGGATGAGCAGTTCTTC. Protein product: CASRRDAGEDEQFF.

This clone was detected many times. V gene TRBV4-2 combines with J gene TRBJ2-7; unclear D gene. Trimming removed 2 bases at V and 3 bases at J, with 17 bases between. Germline V gene lookup returns CDR1 LGHNA and CDR2 YNFKEQ. The CDR3 totals 16 residues. CDR3 coding DNA: TGTGCCAGCAGCCAAAACTTCCCCGGACCCCTCTACGAGCAGTACGTC. Translated: CASSQNFPGPLYEQYV.

The chain has TRBV11-1 and TRBJ2-3; 8 bases match TRBD2. J lost 3 bases, V lost 3 bases, and 5 bases had no gene match. CDR1 and CDR2 from the germline V gene are SGHAT and FQDESV (reference sequence). This CDR3 has 15 amino acids. In nucleotides, the CDR3 is TGTGCCAGCAGCTTGGGGACTAGAAGGACAGATACGCAGTATTTT. Translating gives CASSLGTRRTDTQYF. Full variable domain (rest looked up from reference TRBV11-1 and TRBJ2-3): EAEVAQSPRYKITEKSQAVAFWCDPISGHATLYWYRQILGQGPELLVQFQDESVVDDSQLPKDRFSAERLKGVDSTLKIQPAELGDSAMYLCASSLGTRRTDTQYFGPGTRLTVL.

This clone was counted at least ten times. The V call is TRBV10-3, the J call TRBJ2-1; D possibly corresponds to TRBD2 (7 bases). This CDR3 has 18 residues. V was shortened by 0 bases and J by 5 bases, with 20 bases between the two germline ends. Germline V gene data show CDR1 as ENHRY and CDR2 as SYGVKD. The DNA for the CDR3 is TGTGCCATCAGTGAGTCGGGGGCTAGCGGCCGCCCGAACAATGAGCAGTTCTTC. Residues: CAISESGASGRPNNEQFF.

This clone came up a few times. The gene calls are TRBV28 and TRBJ1-5, with TRBD1 as a possible D gene (6 bases). Per the germline V gene, CDR1 is MDHEN and CDR2 is SYDVKM. This CDR3 comprises 14 residues. V lost 6 bases and J lost 3, with 12 bases in between. The CDR3 reads CASRQGRHNQPQHF. As DNA, the CDR3 is TGTGCCAGCAGACAGGGACGGCACAATCAGCCCCAGCATTTT. The entire variable domain, with the rest obtained from reference TRBV28 and TRBJ1-5, is as follows: DVKVTQSSRYLVKRTGEKVFLECVQDMDHENMFWYRQDPGLGLRLIYFSYDVKMKEKGDIPEGYSVSREKKERFSLILESASTNQTSMYLCASRQGRHNQPQHFGDGTRLSIL.

Regarding this clone: An end of the junction does not agree with germline; a read error may underlie this. The J gene is TRBJ2-5, the V gene TRBV12-3 or TRBV12-4; 10 positions match TRBD1. The CDR3 has 13 residues. CDR3 nucleotide sequence: TGTGCCAGCAGAGGGACAGGGGAAGAGACCCGGTACTTC. Translated: CASRGTGEETRYF.

The chain employs TRBV2 and TRBJ2-3; 7 bases agree with TRBD1. Trimming removed 7 bases from V and 2 bases from J; junction bases left unmatched: 9. The germline CDR1 and CDR2 sequences are SNHLY and FYNNEI. This CDR3 region has 15 residues. CDR3: CASTVGTVITDTQYF. In nucleotides, the CDR3 is TGTGCCAGCACTGTCGGGACAGTTATCACAGATACGCAGTATTTT.

This clone was detected many times. The chain carries TRBV6-1 and TRBJ1-4, with unresolved D. V lost 8 bases, J lost 0 bases, and 13 bases lay in between. CDR1 and CDR2 (germline): MNHNS, SASEGT. There are 15 residues in the CDR3. The CDR3 here is CASARTQATNEKLFF. CDR3 bases: TGTGCCAGCGCACGTACCCAAGCAACTAATGAAAAACTGTTTTTT.

This clone was counted at least ten times. The genes are TRBV20-1 and TRBJ1-1, with D maybe TRBD1 (6 bases). The CDR3 consists of 13 residues. CDR1 and CDR2 (germline): DFQATT, SNEGSKA (reference sequence). V was trimmed by 0 bases and J by 10 bases, leaving 15 bases between them. CDR3 protein: CSARDRGATIAFF. The CDR3 DNA is TGCAGTGCTAGAGATCGGGGGGCTACGATAGCTTTCTTT.

This clone has a count of ten or more. This chain links TRBV18 with TRBJ2-4; the match to TRBD2 covers 8 bases. This CDR3 has 16 amino acids. With V trimmed by 5 bases and J by 5 bases, 11 bases remained unmatched. The germline CDR1 and CDR2 sequences are KGHSH and LQKENI. For the CDR3, the DNA is TGTGCCAGCTCATACCTTAGCGGGAATGTCGAAAACATTCAGTACTTC. Translated: CASSYLSGNVENIQYF.

This clone was found many times. A much larger clone differs from this one at a single base, so this may be a read error. The chain combines TRBV11-2 with TRBJ2-3, with 14 bases fitting TRBD2. Germline loops: CDR1 SGHAT, CDR2 FQNNGV. The CDR3 runs to 15 residues. The CDR3 is CANSLTSGGGDTQYF. CDR3 nucleotides: TGTGCCAACAGCTTGACTAGCGGGGGGGGAGATACGCAGTATTTT.

V and J are TRBV20-1 and TRBJ2-5, with 8 positions matching TRBD2. Germline V lookup: CDR1 DFQATT, CDR2 SNEGSKA (reference sequence). The CDR3 sequence is 14 residues long. J gave up 4 bases and V 0 bases, and 4 bases lay outside the gene matches. The CDR3 loop is CSARDLSGRETQYF. CDR3 DNA: TGCAGTGCTAGAGATTTGAGCGGGAGAGAGACCCAGTACTTC.

Note on this clone: One junction end does not reproduce the germline sequence, and a read error may be involved. The chain is built from TRBV7-9 and TRBJ1-2; 12 nucleotides match TRBD1. Looked up from germline, CDR1 is SEHNR and CDR2 is FQNEAQ (reference sequence). This CDR3 is 15 amino acids long. The CDR3 DNA is TGTGCCAGCAGCCCGGGACAGGGGGCGGACTATGGATACACCTTC. Its protein is CASSPGQGADYGYTF. The variable domain in full, with the rest retrieved from reference TRBV7-9 and TRBJ1-2, is DTGVSQNPRHKITKRGQNVTFRCDPISEHNRLYWYRQTLGQGPEFLTYFQNEAQLEKSRLLSDRFSAERPKGSFSTLEIQRTEQGDSAMYLCASSPGQGADYGYTFGSGTRLTVV.

This clone has a count of ten or more. The genes are TRBV5-1 and TRBJ2-7; D is perhaps TRBD2 (6 bases). Trimming removed 0 bases at V and 6 bases at J, with 10 bases between. This CDR3 has 13 residues. Germline loops: CDR1 SGHRS, CDR2 YFSETQ. Here the CDR3 DNA reads TGCGCCAGCAGCTTGGGTAGGGACTTCGAGCAGTACGTC. It codes for CASSLGRDFEQYV.

This clone is medium-sized within its sample. As DNA, the CDR3 is TGTGCCAGCAGCAGGGGGCGATGGCAGTACTTC. This sequence encodes CASSRGRWQYF. The V and J genes are TRBV12-3 or TRBV12-4 and TRBJ2-7, with 8 nucleotides matching TRBD1. Trimming cost V 6 bases and J 9 bases; bases outside gene matches: 4. CDR3 length: 11 amino acids.

A few counts support this clone. A much bigger clone sits one base away, suggesting this may be a read error. The J gene is TRBJ2-5, the V gene TRBV19; tentatively, D is TRBD2 (5 bases). Germline V gene sequence: CDR1 LNHDA, CDR2 SQIVND (reference sequence). The CDR3 is made up of 14 amino acids. The DNA for the CDR3 is TGTGCCAGTACCAAAACTTACGGGAAAGAGGCCCAGTACTTC. It translates to CASTKTYGKEAQYF.

This chain links TRBV5-1 with TRBJ1-6; D is ambiguous. This CDR3 is built from 18 residues. CDR1 and CDR2 (germline): SGHRS, YFSETQ. V lost 0 bases to trimming and J lost 7 bases, with 20 bases between them. For the CDR3, the DNA is TGCGCCAGCAGCTTGGCCGAAAGCAGTCTGAGTATAAATTCACCCCTCCACTTT. It encodes CASSLAESSLSINSPLHF.

Turning to this clone: Other nucleotide sequences from this sample produce the same CDR3. V usage is TRBV12-3 or TRBV12-4 and J usage is TRBJ2-7; TRBD2 matches 11 bases. V shed 5 bases and J 6 bases; nucleotides not matched to a gene: 6. The CDR3 totals 14 residues. CDR3 sequence: CASSHSGRGSEQYF. The CDR3 coding sequence is TGTGCCAGCAGTCATAGCGGGAGGGGCAGCGAGCAGTACTTC.

CDR3 coding DNA: TGTGCCAGCAGTTACTCGCCGGGACAATATAACACTGAAGCTTTCTTT. It codes for CASSYSPGQYNTEAFF. The chain couples TRBV6-6 to TRBJ1-1; maybe TRBD1 (6 bases). V lost 0 bases to trimming and J lost 2 bases, with 13 bases between them. The CDR3 spans 16 residues. The germline V gene has CDR1 MNHNY and CDR2 SVGAGI (reference sequence).

Concerning this clone itself: Germline is not matched at one junction end, which may reflect a read error. Other DNA sequences in the same sample also yield this CDR3. The V call is TRBV15, the J call TRBJ1-5; tentative D call: TRBD1 (5 bases). CDR1 and CDR2 (germline): LNHNV, YYDKDF (reference sequence). There are 14 residues in the CDR3. The CDR3 DNA reads TGCGCCACCAGCAGAGAAGGCTCAGGGCAGCCCCAGCATTTT. This gives the protein CATSREGSGQPQHF.

This clone was picked up many times. The chain couples TRBV20-1 to TRBJ1-6, with D possibly matching TRBD1 (5 bases). This CDR3 contains 14 residues. Germline CDR1 reads DFQATT; CDR2 reads SNEGSKA (reference sequence). The germline V and J ends were trimmed by 3 bases and 9 bases, with 15 bases remaining between them. The CDR3 sequence: CSASPRQGGSPLHF. In nucleotides, the CDR3 is TGCAGTGCTAGCCCCCGGCAGGGTGGTTCACCCCTCCACTTT.

V gene TRBV15 combines with J gene TRBJ2-3, with D possibly being TRBD1 (6 bases). Germline-derived CDR1 and CDR2 are LNHNV and YYDKDF (reference sequence). V was cut by 0 bases and J by 8 bases, with 18 bases left in between. The CDR3 length is 16 residues. CDR3 sequence (DNA): TGTGCCACCAGCAGAGAATCGGGACGCCAGGGGAGTACGCAGTATTTT. As protein: CATSRESGRQGSTQYF.